This entry lists 30 T cell receptor beta chains sequenced from one sample in a study of blood T cells in healthy people across ages. A J-beta primer mix and a sample-barcoded 5' primer were used in a second PCR of about 6 to 12 cycles. TCRdb redid the calling of the 5' RACE reads with MiXCR, one entry per CDR3 protein. The sample has around 1,900,000 distinct CDR3 sequences, 35% to 50% seen once. Sequences were obtained from blood. The receptors stem from a human donor in good health.

This clonotype appeared a few times. The CDR3, as DNA: TGCGCCAGCAGCCAAGACCCGGCTGCTAGCACAGATACGCAGTATTTT. This translates into CASSQDPAASTDTQYF. The chain employs TRBV4-1 and TRBJ2-3; no firm D call. The length of the CDR3 is 16 residues. V was clipped by 0 bases and J by 0 bases, with 10 bases between them. Germline CDR1 is MGHRA and CDR2 is YSYEKL.

This clonotype occurred a few times. The gene calls are TRBV4-3 and TRBJ2-4; D is possibly TRBD1 or TRBD2 (5 bases each). The CDR3 contains 18 residues. Germline V gives CDR1 LGHNA, CDR2 YSLEER. V lost 0 bases, J lost 0 bases, and 15 bases lay in between. CDR3 amino acids: CASSQEGQGELAKNIQYF. The CDR3 coding sequence is TGCGCCAGCAGCCAAGAAGGGCAGGGAGAACTAGCCAAAAACATTCAGTACTTC.

This clonotype was seen more than once but under ten times. The chain links TRBV5-1 to TRBJ1-2; no firm D call. The germline V gene has CDR1 SGHRS and CDR2 YFSETQ. The CDR3 runs to 11 residues. V lost 5 bases and J 7 bases, leaving 9 bases between the germline ends. The CDR3 DNA reads TGCGCCAGCAGACAGAATACTGGCTACACCTTC. Residues: CASRQNTGYTF.

CDR3 region: CASSSGGQWFF. Written as DNA, the CDR3 is TGTGCCAGCAGCTCGGGGGGACAGTGGTTCTTC. V is TRBV7-2 and J is TRBJ2-1, with D perhaps being TRBD1 or TRBD2 (7 bases each). This CDR3 has 11 amino acids. The V and J ends lost 4 bases and 15 bases respectively, with 13 bases between them. From germline, CDR1 is SGHTA and CDR2 FQGNSA.

This chain joins TRBV29-1 and TRBJ2-1; D call uncertain. Trimming pared 1 base from V and 10 bases from J, leaving 11 bases between. CDR1 is SQVTM, CDR2 ANQGSEA, per germline. This CDR3 region has 12 residues. In DNA form, the CDR3 reads TGCAGCGTTGAAGCCCAGGCTTGGGAGCAGTTCTTC. This codes for CSVEAQAWEQFF.

This clonotype was observed once. This chain connects TRBV7-9 to TRBJ2-7, with D possibly being TRBD1 or TRBD2 (5 bases each). The germline gives CDR1 SEHNR, CDR2 FQNEAQ (reference sequence). V lost 2 bases to trimming and J lost 3 bases, with 20 bases between them. This CDR3 is built from 17 residues. The CDR3 bases are TGTGCCAGCAGCTTATTGGGCGCCCGGGACGGGGTCTACGAGCAGTACTTC. Amino acid sequence: CASSLLGARDGVYEQYF.

J is TRBJ1-2 and V is TRBV27; D not resolved. Germline lookup yields CDR1 MNHEY and CDR2 SMNVEV (reference sequence). CDR3 length equals 15 residues. V was clipped by 0 bases and J by 8 bases, with 16 bases between them. CDR3 nucleotide sequence: TGTGCCAGCAGTTTATCCAGAATCGATGCAAGGGGCTACACCTTC. Translated, it gives CASSLSRIDARGYTF.

In DNA, the CDR3 is TGTGCCAGCAGCCTTTACCACCGGGACACCGAGTACTTC. Amino acids: CASSLYHRDTEYF. The J gene is TRBJ2-7, the V gene TRBV7-9; TRBD1 is a possible D gene (6 bases). CDR1 is SEHNR and CDR2 is FQNEAQ in the germline V gene (reference sequence). Trimming stripped 5 bases from V and 11 bases from J, with 19 bases between. This CDR3 spans 13 amino acids.

This clonotype was seen at least ten times. The J gene is TRBJ1-4, the V gene TRBV7-2, with D unresolved. V dropped 0 bases and J dropped 8 bases, with 13 bases sitting between them. The CDR3 runs to 15 residues. CDR1 is SGHTA and CDR2 is FQGNSA in the germline V gene. The CDR3 DNA reads TGTGCCAGCAGCTTAGCGGGAGCTCAATACGAAAAACTGTTTTTT. This codes for CASSLAGAQYEKLFF. The entire variable domain, with the rest obtained from reference TRBV7-2 and TRBJ1-4, is as follows: GAGVSQSPSNKVTEKGKDVELRCDPISGHTALYWYRQSLGQGLEFLIYFQGNSAPDKSGLPSDRFSAERTGGSVSTLTIQRTQQEDSAVYLCASSLAGAQYEKLFFGSGTQLSVL.

V is TRBV2 and J is TRBJ1-4; TRBD1 is a possible D gene (6 bases). This CDR3 is built from 15 residues. Trimming took 1 base from V and 8 from J, leaving 14 bases between them. Germline CDR1 reads SNHLY; CDR2 reads FYNNEI. The CDR3 region is CASSEGAGVKEKLFF. The CDR3 bases are TGTGCCAGCAGTGAAGGGGCAGGGGTAAAGGAAAAACTGTTTTTT.

The CDR3 is CASGSGGYGYTF. DNA of the CDR3: TGTGCCAGCGGCTCCGGGGGGTATGGCTACACCTTC. The genes are TRBV28 and TRBJ1-2, with D possibly matching TRBD1 (5 bases). Trimming left V 8 bases short and J 5 bases short, with 12 bases between. Germline V gives CDR1 MDHEN, CDR2 SYDVKM. This CDR3 has 12 amino acids.

The count of this clonotype is one. The V call is TRBV14, the J call TRBJ2-7, with D perhaps matching TRBD2 (6 bases). The V end lost 0 bases, the J end lost 6 bases, and 15 bases lay between the germline ends. Germline V gene data show CDR1 as SGHDN and CDR2 as FVKESK. The CDR3 consists of 15 residues. The CDR3 DNA sequence: TGTGCCAGCAGCCAAGAATACGGGGGAGTCTCCGAGCAGTACTTC. Its protein product is CASSQEYGGVSEQYF.

V gene TRBV6-2 or TRBV6-3 combines with J gene TRBJ1-1; D not resolved. CDR3 size: 13 residues. Trimming took 6 bases from V and 1 from J, leaving 9 bases between them. Germline V gene sequence: CDR1 MNHEY, CDR2 SVGEGT. The DNA of the CDR3 is TGTGCCAGCAGAGACGAGAGGAACACTGAAGCTTTCTTT. Amino acids: CASRDERNTEAFF.

Only a few counts were recorded for this clonotype. The chain carries TRBV20-1 and TRBJ2-5; D perhaps matches TRBD2 (6 bases). The ends were cut back, 0 bases at V and 1 base at J, with 12 bases in the middle. The germline gives CDR1 DFQATT, CDR2 SNEGSKA (reference sequence). CDR3 length: 15 residues. DNA of the CDR3: TGCAGTGCTAGAGATTTGGAGGGAATCCAAGAGACCCAGTACTTC. Protein product: CSARDLEGIQETQYF.

The rearrangement uses TRBV12-3 or TRBV12-4 and TRBJ2-1, with 7 bases lining up with TRBD1. V shed 5 bases, J shed 11 bases, and the junction held 9 bases outside the gene matches. This CDR3 spans 13 amino acids. CDR3 protein: CASSHSGQEKQFF. CDR3 DNA: TGTGCCAGCAGTCACTCCGGACAGGAGAAGCAGTTCTTC.

The rearrangement joins TRBV6-5 to TRBJ2-7; TRBD2 is a possible D gene (6 bases). Trimming removed 2 bases at V and 7 bases at J, with 18 bases between. CDR1 is MNHEY, CDR2 SVGAGI, per germline. The CDR3 is 15 amino acids. The CDR3 protein is CASSYDRSGTSEQYF. The CDR3 coding sequence is TGTGCCAGCAGTTACGATCGATCAGGGACTTCGGAGCAGTACTTC.

This clonotype has a handful of counts. The V and J genes are TRBV12-3 or TRBV12-4 and TRBJ2-1; a weak D match, TRBD1 (5 bases). This CDR3 is 15 amino acids long. V was trimmed by 5 bases and J by 0 bases, leaving 11 bases between them. The CDR3 region has the DNA TGTGCCAGCAGTCCCCAGGGTAACTCCTACAATGAGCAGTTCTTC. Translating it yields CASSPQGNSYNEQFF.

The rearrangement uses TRBV11-2 and TRBJ2-3, with no clear D. This CDR3 is built from 15 residues. CDR1 is SGHAT, CDR2 FQNNGV, per germline. Trimming cost V 2 bases and J 2 bases, with 11 bases left between them. The DNA of the CDR3 is TGTGCCAGCAGCTTAACCGGTAGGCACACAGATACGCAGTATTTT. Translating gives CASSLTGRHTDTQYF. The variable domain in full, with the rest retrieved from reference TRBV11-2 and TRBJ2-3, is EAGVAQSPRYKIIEKRQSVAFWCNPISGHATLYWYQQILGQGPKLLIQFQNNGVVDDSQLPKDRFSAERLKGVDSTLKIQPAKLEDSAVYLCASSLTGRHTDTQYFGPGTRLTVL.

This rearrangement joins TRBV18 to TRBJ1-4; no reliable D call. V lost 6 bases to trimming and J lost 8 bases, with 13 bases between them. The CDR3 has 13 residues. Germline loops: CDR1 KGHSH, CDR2 LQKENI. CDR3 region: CASSPSLGEKLFF. The CDR3 bases are TGTGCCAGCTCGCCCTCCCTCGGGGAAAAACTGTTTTTT. Supplemented by reference TRBV18 and TRBJ1-4, the full variable domain reads NAGVMQNPRHLVRRRGQEARLRCSPMKGHSHVYWYRQLPEEGLKFMVYLQKENIIDESGMPKERFSAEFPKEGPSILRIQQVVRGDSAAYFCASSPSLGEKLFFGSGTQLSVL.

This sequence joins TRBV20-1 and TRBJ1-5; D unresolved. The CDR3 extends over 13 amino acids. The germline V and J ends were trimmed by 3 bases and 3 bases, with 9 bases remaining between them. Germline V gene sequence: CDR1 DFQATT, CDR2 SNEGSKA (reference sequence). The CDR3 bases are TGCAGTGCTAGTCCGGCGCTCAATCAGCCCCAGCATTTT. Residues: CSASPALNQPQHF.

J is TRBJ2-3 and V is TRBV7-9, with 10 bases matching TRBD2. This CDR3 has 16 amino acids. CDR1 is SEHNR, CDR2 FQNEAQ, per germline (reference sequence). With V trimmed by 5 bases and J by 7 bases, 12 bases remained unmatched. The CDR3 protein is CASSMPLAGAVNTQYF. In nucleotides, the CDR3 is TGTGCCAGCAGCATGCCCCTAGCGGGGGCTGTGAATACGCAGTATTTT.

This sequence joins TRBV12-3 or TRBV12-4 and TRBJ2-3; D is perhaps TRBD2 (5 bases). Between the trimmed V and J ends, which lost 3 bases and 14 bases, there was a span of 12 bases. This CDR3 has 11 amino acids. CDR3 sequence (DNA): TGTGCCAGCAGTTTCGCACTAGGCCTGTATTTT. Protein product: CASSFALGLYF.

V gene TRBV29-1 combines with J gene TRBJ2-1; no reliable D call. In germline, CDR1 is SQVTM, CDR2 ANQGSEA. V shed 5 bases and J shed 0 bases, with 17 bases lying between them. This CDR3 contains 16 residues. The CDR3 is CSVLSGQPSSYNEQFF. The CDR3 DNA reads as TGCAGCGTTCTGTCTGGGCAGCCGAGCTCCTACAATGAGCAGTTCTTC.

The rearrangement links TRBV9 to TRBJ2-3, with D tentatively TRBD1 (5 bases). The CDR3 totals 16 residues. Germline lookup yields CDR1 SGDLS and CDR2 YYNGEE. V gave up 0 bases and J gave up 1 base, with 12 bases separating them. CDR3 loop: CASSVGWMGRTDTQYF. The CDR3 DNA reads TGTGCCAGCAGCGTAGGATGGATGGGGCGCACAGATACGCAGTATTTT.

The chain has TRBV12-3 or TRBV12-4 and TRBJ2-5, with a weak D call TRBD1 (5 bases). This CDR3 comprises 13 residues. The V end lost 1 base, the J end lost 11 bases, and 14 bases lay between the germline ends. For the CDR3, the DNA is TGTGCCAGCAGTTTAGACTGGGGCTACAAGCAGTACTTC. This translates into CASSLDWGYKQYF.

The rearrangement joins TRBV20-1 to TRBJ2-3; weak D call: TRBD2 (6 bases). This CDR3 is built from 15 residues. Germline V gives CDR1 DFQATT, CDR2 SNEGSKA (reference sequence). Deletions cut 0 bases from V and 3 bases from J, with 13 bases between. The CDR3 coding sequence is TGCAGTGCTAGAGATTTTTCGGCGGGGACAGATACGCAGTATTTT. Residues: CSARDFSAGTDTQYF.

The chain couples TRBV9 to TRBJ1-1, with unresolved D. Trimming left V 1 base short and J 0 bases short, with 10 bases between. This CDR3 has 15 amino acids. CDR1 is SGDLS and CDR2 is YYNGEE in the germline V gene. The DNA of the CDR3 is TGTGCCAGCAGCGTATTGGGTTCCGTGAACACTGAAGCTTTCTTT. Amino acid sequence: CASSVLGSVNTEAFF.

This clonotype was detected a few times. V and J are TRBV5-5 and TRBJ1-5, with a tentative D call TRBD1 (5 bases). In germline, CDR1 is SGHKS, CDR2 YYEKEE (reference sequence). Trimming took 1 base from V and 1 from J, leaving 9 bases between them. This CDR3 has 15 amino acids. CDR3 sequence (DNA): TGTGCCAGCAGCTTGTGGCAGGGAAGCAATCAGCCCCAGCATTTT. Translated, it gives CASSLWQGSNQPQHF. The full variable domain, its missing parts supplied by reference TRBV5-5 and TRBJ1-5, is DAGVTQSPTHLIKTRGQQVTLRCSPISGHKSVSWYQQVLGQGPQFIFQYYEKEERGRGNFPDRFSARQFPNYSSELNVNALLLGDSALYLCASSLWQGSNQPQHFGDGTRLSIL.

V and J are TRBV11-2 and TRBJ2-7; D is tentatively TRBD1 or TRBD2 (6 bases each). V was shortened by 1 base and J by 0 bases, with 16 bases between the two germline ends. This CDR3 comprises 17 residues. Germline CDR1 SGHAT, CDR2 FQNNGV. CDR3 amino acids: CASSLAPQGLHSYEQYF. The CDR3 nucleotides read TGTGCCAGCAGCTTAGCCCCACAGGGACTTCACTCCTACGAGCAGTACTTC.

The sample holds a few counts of this clonotype. The chain links TRBV7-9 to TRBJ2-7; TRBD1 agrees at 7 bases. The CDR3 covers 12 residues. Germline lookup yields CDR1 SEHNR and CDR2 FQNEAQ (reference sequence). With V trimmed by 7 bases and J by 3 bases, 3 bases remained unmatched. The CDR3 protein is CASKDRNYEQYF. CDR3 DNA: TGTGCCAGCAAGGACAGGAACTACGAGCAGTACTTC.